This TCR beta chain was captured by sequencing in a study of post-analysis software for immune sequencing data. Study observations and caveats: Controls had significantly higher normalized Chao1 diversity than multiple sclerosis patients. Patients showed TRBV5-6, TRBV5-1 and TRBV20-1 among 4 or 5 TRBV segments more frequent than in controls.

In regard to this clonotype: Its antigen is unknown.

Trimming removed 8 bases from V and 10 bases from J; junction bases left unmatched: 7. The CDR3 runs to 12 residues. Germline CDR1 and CDR2: MNHEY and SMNVEV (reference sequence). cDNA libraries of TCR beta carried unique molecular identifiers. When about 0.85 to 11 million T cells were used, they gave roughly 490,000 cDNA molecules. TCRdb used MiXCR to reprocess the PCR reads, holding one entry per CDR3 protein. This table holds roughly 800,000 distinct CDR3 sequences, roughly 27% found once. The rearrangement joins TRBV27 to TRBJ2-1; 8 positions match TRBD2. Sequencing was performed on blood. The TCR comes from a girl aged 5 to 17 with multiple sclerosis. CDR3 sequence: CASQRGTEEQFF. In DNA, the CDR3 is TGTGCCAGCCAGCGGGGGACGGAAGAGCAGTTCTTC.